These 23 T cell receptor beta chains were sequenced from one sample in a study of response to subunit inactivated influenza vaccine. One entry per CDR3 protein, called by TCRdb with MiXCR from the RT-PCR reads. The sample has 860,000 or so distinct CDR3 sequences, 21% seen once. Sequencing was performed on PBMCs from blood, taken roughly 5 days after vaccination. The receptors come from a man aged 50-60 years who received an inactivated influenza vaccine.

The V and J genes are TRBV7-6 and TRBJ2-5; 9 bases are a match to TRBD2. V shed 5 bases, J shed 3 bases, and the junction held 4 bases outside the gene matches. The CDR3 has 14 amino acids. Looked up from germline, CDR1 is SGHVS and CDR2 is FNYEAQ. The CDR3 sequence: CASSTTSGKETQYF. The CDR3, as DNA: TGTGCCAGCAGCACGACTAGCGGAAAAGAGACCCAGTACTTC.

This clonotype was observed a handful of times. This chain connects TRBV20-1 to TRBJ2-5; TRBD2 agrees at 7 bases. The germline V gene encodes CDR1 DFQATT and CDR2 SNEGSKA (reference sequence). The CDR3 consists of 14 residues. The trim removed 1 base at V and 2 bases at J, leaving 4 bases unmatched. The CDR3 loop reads CSARVAGVQETQYF. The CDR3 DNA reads TGCAGTGCTAGAGTGGCGGGGGTTCAAGAGACCCAGTACTTC.

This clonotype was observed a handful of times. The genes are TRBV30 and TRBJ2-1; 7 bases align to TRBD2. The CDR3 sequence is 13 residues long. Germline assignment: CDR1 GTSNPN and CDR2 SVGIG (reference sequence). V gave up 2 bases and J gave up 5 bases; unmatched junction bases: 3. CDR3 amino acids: CAWSPLADNEQFF. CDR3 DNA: TGTGCCTGGAGTCCGCTAGCGGACAATGAGCAGTTCTTC.

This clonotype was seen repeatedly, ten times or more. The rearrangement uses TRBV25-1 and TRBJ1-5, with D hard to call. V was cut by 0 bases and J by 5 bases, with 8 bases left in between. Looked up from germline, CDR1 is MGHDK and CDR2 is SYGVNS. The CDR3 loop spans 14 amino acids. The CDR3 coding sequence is TGTGCCAGCAGTGAATACCGGGTCTATCAGCCCCAGCATTTT. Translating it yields CASSEYRVYQPQHF.

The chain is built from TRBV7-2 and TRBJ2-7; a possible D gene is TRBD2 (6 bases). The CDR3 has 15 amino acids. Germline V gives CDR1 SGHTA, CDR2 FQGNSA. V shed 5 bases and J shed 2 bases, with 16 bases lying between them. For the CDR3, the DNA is TGTGCCAGCAGCCCTAGCGCGGGAATAACCTACGAGCAGTACTTC. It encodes CASSPSAGITYEQYF. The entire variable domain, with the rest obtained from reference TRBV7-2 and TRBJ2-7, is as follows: GAGVSQSPSNKVTEKGKDVELRCDPISGHTALYWYRQSLGQGLEFLIYFQGNSAPDKSGLPSDRFSAERTGGSVSTLTIQRTQQEDSAVYLCASSPSAGITYEQYFGPGTRLTVT.

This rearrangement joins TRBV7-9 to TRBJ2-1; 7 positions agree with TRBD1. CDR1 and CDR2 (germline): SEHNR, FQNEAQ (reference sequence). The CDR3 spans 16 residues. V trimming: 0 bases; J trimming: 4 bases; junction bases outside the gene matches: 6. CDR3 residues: CASSLAGTERYNEQFF. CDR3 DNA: TGTGCCAGCAGCTTAGCAGGGACAGAGAGGTACAATGAGCAGTTCTTC.

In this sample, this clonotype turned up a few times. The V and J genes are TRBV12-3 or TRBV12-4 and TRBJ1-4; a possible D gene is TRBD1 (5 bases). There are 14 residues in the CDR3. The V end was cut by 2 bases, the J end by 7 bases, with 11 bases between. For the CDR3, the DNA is TGTGCCAGCAGTTTAATGGGGGGGGGTGAAAAACTGTTTTTT. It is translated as CASSLMGGGEKLFF.

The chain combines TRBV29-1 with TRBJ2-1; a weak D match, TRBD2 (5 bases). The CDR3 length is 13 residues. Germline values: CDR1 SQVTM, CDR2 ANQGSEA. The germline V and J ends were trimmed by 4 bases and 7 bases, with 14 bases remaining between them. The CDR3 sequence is CSVAPWERNEQFF. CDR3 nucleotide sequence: TGCAGCGTTGCGCCCTGGGAGCGTAATGAGCAGTTCTTC.

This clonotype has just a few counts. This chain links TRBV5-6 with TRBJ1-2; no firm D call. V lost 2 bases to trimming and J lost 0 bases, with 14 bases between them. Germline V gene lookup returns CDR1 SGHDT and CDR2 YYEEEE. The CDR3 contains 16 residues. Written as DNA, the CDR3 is TGTGCCAGCAGCTTTCTCCCCTTGACCGCTAACTATGGCTACACCTTC. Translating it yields CASSFLPLTANYGYTF. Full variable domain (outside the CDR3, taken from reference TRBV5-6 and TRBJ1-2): DAGVTQSPTHLIKTRGQQVTLRCSPKSGHDTVSWYQQALGQGPQFIFQYYEEEERQRGNFPDRFSGHQFPNYSSELNVNALLLGDSALYLCASSFLPLTANYGYTFGSGTRLTVV.

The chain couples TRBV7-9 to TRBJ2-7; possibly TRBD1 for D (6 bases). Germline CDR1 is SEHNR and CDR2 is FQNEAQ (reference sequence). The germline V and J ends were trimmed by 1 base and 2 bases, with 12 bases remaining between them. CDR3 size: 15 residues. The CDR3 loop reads CASSLVGTYPYEQYF. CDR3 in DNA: TGTGCCAGCAGCTTAGTAGGGACATACCCCTACGAGCAGTACTTC.

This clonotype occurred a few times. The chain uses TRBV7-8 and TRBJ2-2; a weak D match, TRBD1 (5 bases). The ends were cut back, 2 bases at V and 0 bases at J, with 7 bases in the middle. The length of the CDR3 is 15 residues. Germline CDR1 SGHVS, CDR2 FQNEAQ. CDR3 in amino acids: CASSLKGTNTGELFF. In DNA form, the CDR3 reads TGTGCCAGCAGCTTAAAGGGGACGAACACCGGGGAGCTGTTTTTT.

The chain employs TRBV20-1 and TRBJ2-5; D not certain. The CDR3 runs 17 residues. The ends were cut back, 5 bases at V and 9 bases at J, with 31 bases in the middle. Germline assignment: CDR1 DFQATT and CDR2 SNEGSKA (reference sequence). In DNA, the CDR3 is TGCAGTGCTCCCGGTTACTCCCGGGCAGCGTCTCCAATGGCCCAGTACTTC. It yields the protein CSAPGYSRAASPMAQYF.

CDR3 nucleotides: TGCAGTGCTGGACGGAGACAGTCTGGAAACACCATATATTTT. Protein sequence: CSAGRRQSGNTIYF. The V gene is TRBV20-1, the J gene TRBJ1-3, with TRBD1 as a possible D gene (5 bases). The CDR3 is 14 residues long. CDR1 DFQATT and CDR2 SNEGSKA come from the germline V gene (reference sequence). With 5 bases removed from V and 1 base from J, the gap between germline ends came to 12 bases.

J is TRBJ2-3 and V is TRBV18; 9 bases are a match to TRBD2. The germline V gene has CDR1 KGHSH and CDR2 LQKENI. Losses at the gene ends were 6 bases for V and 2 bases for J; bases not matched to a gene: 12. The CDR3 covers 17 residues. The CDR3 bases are TGTGCCAGCTCTCCTCTAGTTAGCGGGAGAAACACAGATACGCAGTATTTT. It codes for CASSPLVSGRNTDTQYF.

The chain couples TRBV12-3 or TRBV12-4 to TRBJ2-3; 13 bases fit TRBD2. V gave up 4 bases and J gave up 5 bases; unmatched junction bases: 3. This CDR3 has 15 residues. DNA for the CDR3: TGTGCCAGCAGTTGGACTAGCGGGAGAGTAGATACGCAGTATTTT. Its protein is CASSWTSGRVDTQYF.

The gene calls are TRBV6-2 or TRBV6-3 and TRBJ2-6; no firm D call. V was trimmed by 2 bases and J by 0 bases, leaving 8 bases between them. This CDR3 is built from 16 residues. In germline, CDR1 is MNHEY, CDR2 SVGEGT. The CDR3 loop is CASSYDAYSGANVLTF. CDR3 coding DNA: TGTGCCAGCAGTTACGACGCCTACTCTGGGGCCAACGTCCTGACTTTC.

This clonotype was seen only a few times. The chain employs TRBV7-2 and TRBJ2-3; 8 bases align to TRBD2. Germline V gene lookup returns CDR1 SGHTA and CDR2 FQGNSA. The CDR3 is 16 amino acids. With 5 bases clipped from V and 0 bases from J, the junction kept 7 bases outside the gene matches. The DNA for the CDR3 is TGTGCCAGCAGCCTAACGGGGGGGCCTAGCACAGATACGCAGTATTTT. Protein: CASSLTGGPSTDTQYF.

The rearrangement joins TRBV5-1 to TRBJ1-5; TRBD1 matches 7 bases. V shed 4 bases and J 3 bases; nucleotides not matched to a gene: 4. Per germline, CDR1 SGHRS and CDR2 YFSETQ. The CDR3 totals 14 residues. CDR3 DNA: TGCGCCAGCAGCCAGACAGGGCCCAATCAGCCCCAGCATTTT. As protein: CASSQTGPNQPQHF.

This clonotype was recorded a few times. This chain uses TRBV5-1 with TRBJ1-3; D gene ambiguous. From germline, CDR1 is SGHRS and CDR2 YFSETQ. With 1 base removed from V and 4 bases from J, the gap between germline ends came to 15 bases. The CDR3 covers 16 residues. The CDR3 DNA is TGCGCCAGCAGCTTGAACTCCCTCGACTCCGGAAACACCATATATTTT. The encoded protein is CASSLNSLDSGNTIYF.

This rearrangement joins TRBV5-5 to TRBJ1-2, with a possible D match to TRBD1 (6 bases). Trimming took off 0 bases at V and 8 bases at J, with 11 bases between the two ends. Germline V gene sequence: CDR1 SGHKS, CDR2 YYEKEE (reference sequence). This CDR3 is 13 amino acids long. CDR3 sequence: CASSLDWDKGYTF. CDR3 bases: TGTGCCAGCAGCTTGGATTGGGACAAGGGCTACACCTTC.

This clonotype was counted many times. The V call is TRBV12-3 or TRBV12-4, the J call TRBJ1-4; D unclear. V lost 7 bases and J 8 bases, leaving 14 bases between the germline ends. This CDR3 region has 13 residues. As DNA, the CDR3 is TGTGCCAGCATCCGGACCCTGGGGGAAAAACTGTTTTTT. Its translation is CASIRTLGEKLFF.

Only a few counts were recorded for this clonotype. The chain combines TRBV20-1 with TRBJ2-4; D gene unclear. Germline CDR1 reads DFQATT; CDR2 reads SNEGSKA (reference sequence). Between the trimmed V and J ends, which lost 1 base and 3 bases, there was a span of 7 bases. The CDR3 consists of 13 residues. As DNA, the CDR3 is TGCAGTGCTAGAGTGGCAGGCAAAAACATTCAGTACTTC. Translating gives CSARVAGKNIQYF.

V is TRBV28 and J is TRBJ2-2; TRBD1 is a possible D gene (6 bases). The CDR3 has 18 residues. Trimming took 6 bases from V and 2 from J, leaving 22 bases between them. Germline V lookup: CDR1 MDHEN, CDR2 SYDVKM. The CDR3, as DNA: TGTGCCAGCAGCCGGAGTGGGATGGGGGCGACCAACACCGGGGAGCTGTTTTTT. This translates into CASSRSGMGATNTGELFF.